This T cell receptor (beta chain) was documented in a study of blood T cells in healthy people across ages. Next came a second PCR, run for about 6 to 12 cycles, which used a sample-barcoded 5' primer along with a J-beta primer mix. TCRdb recomputed calls from the 5' RACE reads with MiXCR, one row per CDR3 protein. The sample holds roughly 860,000 distinct CDR3 sequences, 60% to 80% seen once. Germline loops: CDR1 DFQATT, CDR2 SNEGSKA (reference sequence). This CDR3 region has 18 residues. V was pared by 4 bases and J by 1 base, with 7 bases of the junction left unmatched. V gene TRBV20-1 combines with J gene TRBJ2-1; 16 bases fit TRBD2. Sample: blood. The receptor's source is a man aged 25 to 40 in good health. The CDR3 loop reads CSATGTSGGALSYNEQFF. In DNA form, the CDR3 reads TGCAGTGCTACCGGGACTAGCGGGGGGGCCTTGTCCTACAATGAGCAGTTCTTC.